This T cell receptor beta chain derives from a study of blood T cells in healthy people across ages (dated by TCRdb to between 2014 and 2017). Turning to the overall study: Template switching captured roughly one uniquely barcoded TCR beta cDNA molecule per two T cells in model experiments. For two donors (one aged 18 to 30 and one aged 80 or older), the study analyzed two additional independent replicas of 1 million unique cDNA reads from the same blood draw. The donors were split into four age groups: young (average about 15 years), middle-aged (over 35), aged (roughly 60) and long-lived (more than 80). Age-related changes in TCR beta repertoire diversity were measured in the study by deep sequencing normalized with unique cDNA molecular identifiers. Study-wide conclusions, independent of this receptor: Observed TCR beta diversity correlated strongly with the percentage of naive T cells measured by flow cytometry. Because profiling used bulk unsorted PBMCs, naive and antigen-experienced compartments could not be compared conclusively. As age increased, observed TCR beta diversity per million T cells dropped in a roughly linear way, and a significant reduction was already evident by age about 40. Total diversity estimates from one million sequenced T cells were considered lower bounds and underestimates. Compared with the aged group, the long-lived group had more naive CD4+ T cells, fewer expanded clones and increased TCR diversity, suggesting age selection. Because the CMV infection status of the donors was unknown, age-related changes in expanded clonotypes may potentially have been confounded.

The 39 donors, aged roughly 6 to 100 years, were systemically healthy Caucasian individuals from Russia. Around 9.9 milliliters of peripheral blood were collected from each donor into EDTA-treated Vacutainer tubes. Ficoll-Paque density-gradient centrifugation was used to isolate PBMCs, with at least 7 million obtained per sample. Total RNA, at least 5.5 micrograms per sample, was extracted from PBMCs with Trizol reagent. For every donor, an aliquot of PBMCs went through flow cytometry to measure the percentages of naive CD45RAhigh/CD27high T cells. Library generation was performed with 5' RACE. Sequenced using an Illumina HiSeq 2500. A second PCR of 7 to 11 cycles was performed with a sample-barcoded 5' primer and a J-beta primer mix. Each TCR beta cDNA molecule received a unique molecular identifier from a template-switch 5' adaptor carrying 12 random nucleotides. Each sample yielded at least 3 million CDR3-containing paired-end reads. All of the RNA was converted into first-strand cDNA using the Mint cDNA synthesis kit, with a TRBC-specific oligonucleotide serving as the primer. After uracil-DNA glycosylase treatment, a first 18-cycle PCR used universal primers M1SS and BC2_uni_R on all cDNA. On the authors' methods: For normalization, 1 million high-quality reads, each with a distinct molecular identifier, were randomly selected from each sample. Reads sharing molecular identifiers were discarded rather than binned into consensus sequences. MiTCR, set to a Q25 quality threshold and the strictest error-elimination algorithm, was used for CDR3 identification, clonotype clustering and error correction. A nonparametric unseen species model with Euler transformation was used to estimate lower-bound total TCR beta diversity. TCRdb ran its own pipeline on the public reads, namely fastp trimming at Q25 and MiXCR clone calling, and kept in-frame beta chains. Every entry covers one CDR3 protein and lists the most common genes and DNA from its rows. TCRdb's processing, not the authors' own work, is the source of the V and J calls. The sample includes 600,000 to 900,000 distinct CDR3 sequences, with roughly 25% observed a single time. Under 3% of the sample rests with the top ten.

As for this clonotype: Its target antigen remains unknown. It has no much larger one-base neighbor in the sample; base qualities were not kept.

The CDR3 has 14 amino acids, counting the end cysteine and phenylalanine. Only the CDR3 region is kept as DNA, spanning 42 bases read in frame from base 1. Looking up the germline V gene (reference sequence) yields CDR1 DFQATT and CDR2 SNEGSKA. In addition, the sample was reused for a study of T cells of mothers and their children. As that second paper reports: Nine systemically healthy Caucasian individuals, comprising three mothers and their six children, were included as donors. cDNA synthesis consumed the entire amount of extracted RNA, loaded at around 1.5 ug RNA in each 15 ul reaction. In the second PCR, the M1S primer introduced both the sample barcodes and 2-4 random nucleotides. Over 8.5 million TCR beta CDR3 reads were obtained for each mother, and 2.5 million to 3 million reads were obtained for each child. Thymic selection similarly shapes TCR recombination output in related and unrelated pairs, with minor effect from inherited differences. Related mother-child pairs always showed normalized repertoire overlap that was slightly higher than in unrelated mother-child pairs, though the difference was never significant. With a sensitivity of approximately 96 clones per million clonotypes, no persistent microchimeric T cell clones were detected. The study used deep NGS to compare TCR beta repertoires of mothers and children, seeking features distinguishing related mother-child pairs from unrelated individuals. The mean age was about 40 +/- 4 years for the mothers and about 10 +/- 4 years for the children. After adapters were ligated using NEBNext reagents, the libraries underwent 100+100 nt paired-end sequencing on an Illumina HiSeq 2000. To prevent cross-contamination, the mother and child libraries were prepared a month apart and were sequenced in separate runs. For each donor, somewhere between about 450,000 and 2,200,000 distinct TCR beta clonotypes were identified. Naive TCR beta clonotypes were estimated from low-frequency clonotypes matched to each donor's FACS-determined naive share, without sorting.

The sequencing sample was made of blood. The sequence joins TRBV20-1 to TRBJ2-5, with 7 middle bases fitting TRBD1. The end of the DNA fits TRBJ2-1 better, so the J call may be wrong. This clonotype was obtained from a boy aged 5-17 years in good health. At the DNA level, the sequence is TGCAGTGCTAGAGATTCGACAGGGAACGGTGAGCAGTTCTTC. This encodes CSARDSTGNGEQFF.